The rows below give T cell receptor beta chains drawn from one sample of a study of glioma-infiltrating T cells after dendritic cell vaccination. Data came from immunoSEQ multiplex PCR; TCRdb stores just in-frame clones and leaves some out. The sample has about 67,000 clones; approximately 80% are singletons. This sample comprised blood, obtained before dendritic cell vaccination. These receptors all stem from a human donor with glioblastoma. Both conserved end residues are part of each CDR3. The order of the fields is J gene, CDR3 length, clone size, D gene, V gene, CDR3 protein, CDR3 DNA. D genes are given only for firm matches. Clone size is shown for a subset of rows, as once, few, many or a class of expanded clone.

TRBJ2-7,13,NA,NA,TRBV7-2,CASSLTASYEQYF,TGTGCCAGCAGCCTAACCGCCTCCTACGAGCAGTACTTC
TRBJ2-3,12,NA,TRBD1,TRBV11-1,CASSSTGNTQYF,TGTGCCAGCAGCTCGACAGGGAATACGCAGTATTTT
TRBJ2-7,12,NA,NA,TRBV5-6,CASSHDSREQYF,TGTGCCAGCAGCCATGACAGTCGCGAGCAGTACTTC
TRBJ2-3,15,NA,NA,TRBV7-3,CASSLGAVDSDTQYF,TGTGCCAGCAGCTTAGGGGCAGTGGATTCGGATACGCAGTATTTT
TRBJ2-5,12,NA,NA,TRBV11-2,CASGEGGETQYF,TGTGCCAGTGGAGAGGGGGGGGAGACCCAGTACTTC
TRBJ1-5,16,NA,NA,TRBV7-8,CASSLVYRESNQPQHF,TGTGCCAGCAGCTTAGTGTATAGAGAGAGCAATCAGCCCCAGCATTTT
TRBJ2-5,13,NA,NA,TRBV5-1,CASSLPDRETQYF,TGCGCCAGCAGCTTGCCCGACAGAGAGACCCAGTACTTC
TRBJ1-2,18,few,NA,TRBV10-3,CAISESGLWTADNYGYTF,TGTGCCATCAGTGAGTCGGGCTTATGGACAGCAGATAACTATGGCTACACCTTC
TRBJ1-5,14,few,TRBD1,TRBV2,CASSRQGREQPQHF,TGTGCCAGCAGCAGACAGGGTAGGGAGCAGCCCCAGCATTTT
TRBJ1-6,15,NA,TRBD1,TRBV6-4,CASRDRGGYNSPLHF,TGTGCCAGCAGAGACAGGGGCGGCTATAATTCACCCCTCCACTTT
TRBJ2-3,18,NA,NA,TRBV5-1,CASSLEPGEGAATDTQYF,TGCGCCAGCAGCTTGGAACCTGGAGAGGGCGCTGCCACAGATACGCAGTATTTT
TRBJ1-1,14,NA,NA,TRBV18,CASSPRTDFTEAFF,TGTGCCAGCTCTCCGCGGACAGATTTCACTGAAGCTTTCTTT
TRBJ2-7,12,NA,NA,TRBV5-6,CASSQDRYEQYF,TGTGCCAGCAGCCAGGACAGATACGAGCAGTACTTC
TRBJ1-1,13,NA,NA,TRBV27,CASSPRGGTEAFF,TGTGCCAGCAGTCCCCGAGGCGGTACTGAAGCTTTCTTT
TRBJ1-2,12,NA,NA,TRBV6-5,CASSEQGYGYTF,TGTGCCAGCAGTGAACAGGGCTATGGCTACACCTTC
TRBJ1-6,15,NA,NA,TRBV9,CASSVGLANNSPLHF,TGTGCCAGCAGCGTAGGTCTAGCTAATAATTCACCCCTCCACTTT
TRBJ1-1,13,NA,TRBD1,TRBV30,CAWTPSQGIEAFF,TGTGCCTGGACCCCCTCACAGGGGATTGAAGCTTTCTTT
TRBJ2-5,14,NA,NA,TRBV7-8,CASSLDFNQETQYF,TGTGCCAGCAGCTTAGATTTCAACCAAGAGACCCAGTACTTC
TRBJ2-3,15,NA,TRBD2,TRBV6-5,CASSPGLAVTDTQYF,TGTGCCAGCAGTCCTGGACTAGCGGTCACAGATACGCAGTATTTT
TRBJ2-5,13,NA,TRBD1,TRBV7-8,CASSSTGFKTQYF,TGTGCCAGCAGCTCGACAGGGTTTAAGACCCAGTACTTC
TRBJ2-2,17,once,TRBD1,TRBV2,CASSERWGQLNTGELFF,TGTGCCAGCAGTGAACGCTGGGGACAGCTGAACACCGGGGAGCTGTTTTTT
TRBJ1-1,13,NA,NA,TRBV10-3,CAIGTSLETEAFF,TGTGCCATCGGAACCTCTTTGGAGACTGAAGCTTTCTTT
TRBJ2-6,16,NA,TRBD2,TRBV10-3,CAISQTSGAGANVLTF,TGTGCCATCAGCCAGACTAGCGGGGCTGGGGCCAACGTCCTGACTTTC
TRBJ1-4,10,NA,TRBD1,TRBV20-1,CSASTGDLFF,TGCAGTGCTTCGACAGGGGATTTGTTTTTT
TRBJ2-3,14,NA,NA,TRBV9,CASSGRNSTDTQYF,TGTGCCAGCAGCGGCAGGAATAGCACAGATACGCAGTATTTT
TRBJ1-1,14,NA,NA,TRBV7-2,CASSLSGLDTEAFF,TGTGCCAGCAGCTTATCGGGATTGGACACTGAAGCTTTCTTT
TRBJ1-4,14,NA,NA,TRBV2,CASSEDTTREKLFF,TGTGCCAGCAGTGAAGATACAACACGAGAAAAACTGTTTTTT
TRBJ2-2,19,NA,TRBD2,TRBV18,CASSPSSLLGGGDTGELFF,TGTGCCAGCTCACCATCTAGCCTTTTAGGCGGGGGGGACACCGGGGAGCTGTTTTTT
TRBJ2-2,15,NA,NA,TRBV5-1,CASSWSPGNTGELFF,TGCGCCAGCAGCTGGTCCCCGGGGAACACCGGGGAGCTGTTTTTT
TRBJ2-3,16,NA,NA,TRBV7-3,CASSLGGVGVTDTQYF,TGTGCCAGCAGCTTAGGGGGCGTGGGAGTTACAGATACGCAGTATTTT
TRBJ1-1,13,NA,NA,TRBV30,CAWSVQEGTEAFF,TGTGCCTGGAGTGTACAGGAGGGGACTGAAGCTTTCTTT
TRBJ2-5,15,NA,TRBD2,TRBV7-9,CASSLVGSGQETQYF,TGTGCCAGCAGCTTAGTGGGTAGCGGGCAAGAGACCCAGTACTTC
TRBJ2-5,12,NA,TRBD2,TRBV5-6,CASSRGVETQYF,TGTGCCAGCAGCCGGGGGGTGGAGACCCAGTACTTC
TRBJ2-5,15,few,TRBD2,TRBV2,CASSENGAGWETQYF,TGTGCCAGCAGTGAGAATGGAGCGGGGTGGGAGACCCAGTACTTC
TRBJ2-5,15,once,TRBD1,TRBV7-7,CASSLAGTGEETQYF,TGTGCTAGCAGCTTAGCGGGGACAGGGGAAGAGACCCAGTACTTC
TRBJ2-7,13,NA,NA,TRBV6-1,CASYSHPSYEQYF,TGTGCCAGTTATAGCCACCCTTCCTACGAGCAGTACTTC
TRBJ1-4,14,NA,NA,TRBV2,CASSETGGNEKLFF,TGTGCCAGCAGTGAAACGGGAGGGAATGAAAAACTGTTTTTT
TRBJ2-1,19,NA,TRBD1,TRBV7-6,CASSLAPYSGTGIGNEQFF,TGTGCCAGCAGCTTAGCTCCATACTCAGGGACAGGGATCGGCAATGAGCAGTTCTTC
TRBJ1-1,16,NA,NA,TRBV7-9,CASSLDPPERATEAFF,TGTGCCAGCAGCTTAGACCCCCCAGAGAGGGCCACTGAAGCTTTCTTT
TRBJ1-4,16,NA,NA,TRBV5-1,CASSAGRTALNEKLFF,TGCGCCAGCAGCGCCGGTCGGACAGCCCTTAATGAAAAACTGTTTTTT
TRBJ1-4,14,NA,TRBD1,TRBV2,CASSRQGAGEKLFF,TGTGCCAGCAGCCGACAGGGGGCAGGGGAAAAACTGTTTTTT
TRBJ1-2,18,NA,TRBD1,TRBV5-1,CASSGGGTGNVGHYGYTF,TGCGCCAGCTCCGGAGGGGGGACAGGGAATGTAGGTCACTATGGCTACACCTTC
TRBJ1-3,17,few,NA,TRBV7-2,CASSLGGQGIAGNTIYF,TGTGCCAGCAGCTTAGGGGGTCAGGGGATTGCTGGAAACACCATATATTTT
TRBJ2-1,15,NA,TRBD1,TRBV4-3,CASSQEQGAWNEQFF,TGCGCCAGCAGCCAAGAACAGGGGGCTTGGAATGAGCAGTTCTTC
TRBJ1-1,14,NA,NA,TRBV9,CASRGGTDYTEAFF,TGTGCCAGCAGGGGAGGGACGGACTACACTGAAGCTTTCTTT
TRBJ1-4,10,NA,NA,TRBV2,CASQGEKLFF,TGTGCCAGCCAGGGTGAAAAACTGTTTTTT
TRBJ1-1,13,NA,TRBD1,TRBV10-3,CAMGDRVNTEAFF,TGTGCCATGGGCGACAGGGTTAACACTGAAGCTTTCTTT
TRBJ1-3,15,NA,NA,TRBV2,CASSYLGSAGNTIYF,TGTGCCAGCAGTTATTTGGGCTCGGCTGGAAACACCATATATTTT
TRBJ1-5,17,NA,TRBD1,TRBV5-6,CASSIRDSVYGNQPQHF,TGTGCCAGCAGCATCCGGGACAGCGTATATGGCAATCAGCCCCAGCATTTT
TRBJ1-1,16,once,NA,TRBV18,CASSPGGNIMNTEAFF,TGTGCCAGCTCACCAGGAGGGAATATTATGAACACTGAAGCTTTCTTT
TRBJ1-2,14,NA,NA,TRBV6-6,CASSYRGAQGGYTF,TGTGCCAGCAGTTACCGGGGGGCGCAGGGTGGCTACACCTTC
TRBJ1-1,14,NA,TRBD1,TRBV5-1,CASSWGQWDTEAFF,TGCGCCAGCAGCTGGGGACAGTGGGACACTGAAGCTTTCTTT
TRBJ1-4,15,NA,NA,TRBV19,CASSTGGLPSEKLFF,TGTGCCAGTAGTACGGGAGGATTACCCTCCGAAAAACTGTTTTTT
TRBJ1-5,13,NA,NA,TRBV4-1,CASSQEQGGPQHF,TGCGCCAGCAGCCAAGAGCAGGGAGGACCCCAGCATTTT
TRBJ2-1,15,NA,TRBD1,TRBV27,CASSLGDRVWNEQFF,TGTGCCAGCAGTTTGGGGGACAGGGTGTGGAATGAGCAGTTCTTC
TRBJ1-2,13,few,TRBD1,TRBV2,CASSPGQGYGYTF,TGTGCCAGCAGTCCCGGACAGGGCTATGGCTACACCTTC
TRBJ1-1,11,NA,NA,TRBV29-1,CSVAEEEEAFF,TGCAGCGTCGCCGAAGAGGAAGAAGCTTTCTTT